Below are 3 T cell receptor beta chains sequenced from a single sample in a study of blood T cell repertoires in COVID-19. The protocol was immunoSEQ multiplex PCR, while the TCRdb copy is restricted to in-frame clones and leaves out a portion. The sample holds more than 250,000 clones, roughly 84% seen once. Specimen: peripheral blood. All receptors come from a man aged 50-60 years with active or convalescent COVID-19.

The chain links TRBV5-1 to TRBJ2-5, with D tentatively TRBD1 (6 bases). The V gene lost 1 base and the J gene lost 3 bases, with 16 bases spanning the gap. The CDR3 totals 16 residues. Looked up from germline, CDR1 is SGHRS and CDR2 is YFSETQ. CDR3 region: CASSLLPPTGEETQYF. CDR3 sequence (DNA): TGCGCCAGCAGCTTGCTTCCCCCGACAGGTGAAGAGACCCAGTACTTC.

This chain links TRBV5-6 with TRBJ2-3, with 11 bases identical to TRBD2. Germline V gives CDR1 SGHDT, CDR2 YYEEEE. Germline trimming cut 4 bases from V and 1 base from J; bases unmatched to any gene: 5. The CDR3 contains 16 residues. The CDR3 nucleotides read TGTGCCAGCAGCCAAATTAGCGGGAGGGGCACAGATACGCAGTATTTT. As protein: CASSQISGRGTDTQYF.

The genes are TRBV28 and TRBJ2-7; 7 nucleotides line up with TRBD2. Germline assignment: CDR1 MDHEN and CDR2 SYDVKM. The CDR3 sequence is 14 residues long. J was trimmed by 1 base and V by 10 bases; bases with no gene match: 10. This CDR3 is CATLAEIASYEQYF. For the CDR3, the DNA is TGTGCCACCCTAGCGGAGATTGCGTCCTACGAGCAGTACTTC.